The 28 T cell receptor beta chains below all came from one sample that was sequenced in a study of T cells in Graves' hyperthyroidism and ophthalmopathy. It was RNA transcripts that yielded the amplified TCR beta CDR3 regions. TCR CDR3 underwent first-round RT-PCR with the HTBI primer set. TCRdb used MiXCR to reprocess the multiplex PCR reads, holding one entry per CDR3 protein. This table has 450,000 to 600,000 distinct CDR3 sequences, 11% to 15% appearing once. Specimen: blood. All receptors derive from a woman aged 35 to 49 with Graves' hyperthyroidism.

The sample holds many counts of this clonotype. CDR3 nucleotide sequence: TGTGCCAGCAGCTTGGGACAGATCCAAGAGACCCAGTACTTC. The encoded protein is CASSLGQIQETQYF. V is TRBV11-3 and J is TRBJ2-5, with 7 bases aligning to TRBD1. CDR1 and CDR2 from the germline V gene are SGHNT and YENEEA. The CDR3 has 14 residues. Losses at the gene ends were 3 bases for V and 1 base for J; bases not matched to a gene: 2.

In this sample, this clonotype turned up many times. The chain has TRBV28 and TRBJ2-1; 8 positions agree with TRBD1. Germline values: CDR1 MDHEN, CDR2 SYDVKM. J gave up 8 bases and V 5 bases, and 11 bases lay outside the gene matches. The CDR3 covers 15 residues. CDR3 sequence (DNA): TGTGCCAGCAGTCCAACAGGGGGAGTACAGTATGAGCAGTTCTTC. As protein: CASSPTGGVQYEQFF.

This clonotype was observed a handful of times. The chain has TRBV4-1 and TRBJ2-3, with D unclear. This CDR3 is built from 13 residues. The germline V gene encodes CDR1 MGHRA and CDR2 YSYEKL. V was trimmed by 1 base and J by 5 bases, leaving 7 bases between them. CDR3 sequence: CASSQGPVDTQYF. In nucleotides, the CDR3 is TGCGCCAGCAGCCAAGGGCCCGTAGATACGCAGTATTTT.

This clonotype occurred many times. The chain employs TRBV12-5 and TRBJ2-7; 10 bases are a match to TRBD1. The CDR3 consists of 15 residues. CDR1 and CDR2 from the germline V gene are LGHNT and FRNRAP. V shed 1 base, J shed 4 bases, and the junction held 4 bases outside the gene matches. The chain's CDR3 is CASGLAGQGWYEQYF. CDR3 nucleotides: TGTGCTAGTGGTTTGGCGGGACAGGGGTGGTACGAGCAGTACTTC.

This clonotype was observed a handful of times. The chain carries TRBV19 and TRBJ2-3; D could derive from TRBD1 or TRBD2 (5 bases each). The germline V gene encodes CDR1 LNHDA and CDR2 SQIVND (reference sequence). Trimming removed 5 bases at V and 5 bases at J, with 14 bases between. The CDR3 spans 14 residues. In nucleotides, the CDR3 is TGTGCCAGTAGTCACAAGGGGACCTTAGATACGCAGTATTTT. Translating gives CASSHKGTLDTQYF.

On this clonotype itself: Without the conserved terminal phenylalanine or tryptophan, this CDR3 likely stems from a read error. The CDR3 is CASSQGTSGNTGELFL. The CDR3 nucleotides are TGCGCCAGCAGCCAAGGGACTAGCGGAAACACCGGGGAGCTGTTTTTA. The genes are TRBV5-1 and TRBJ2-2, with 11 bases aligning to TRBD2. This CDR3 is 16 amino acids long. J was trimmed by 2 bases and V by 4 bases; bases with no gene match: 4. Germline loops: CDR1 SGHRS, CDR2 YFSETQ.

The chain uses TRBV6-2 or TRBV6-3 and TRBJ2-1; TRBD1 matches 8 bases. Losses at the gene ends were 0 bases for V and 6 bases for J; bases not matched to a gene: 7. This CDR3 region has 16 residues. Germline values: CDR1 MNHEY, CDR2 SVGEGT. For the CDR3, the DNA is TGTGCCAGCAGTTACTCAGGACAGGGCTGGGTCAATGAGCAGTTCTTC. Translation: CASSYSGQGWVNEQFF.

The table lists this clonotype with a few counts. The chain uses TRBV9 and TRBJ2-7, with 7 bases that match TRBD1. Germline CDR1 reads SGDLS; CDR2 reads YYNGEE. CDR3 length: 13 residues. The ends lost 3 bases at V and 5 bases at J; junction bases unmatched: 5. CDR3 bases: TGTGCCAGCAGCGCCGACGACAGGGACGAGCAGTACTTC. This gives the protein CASSADDRDEQYF.

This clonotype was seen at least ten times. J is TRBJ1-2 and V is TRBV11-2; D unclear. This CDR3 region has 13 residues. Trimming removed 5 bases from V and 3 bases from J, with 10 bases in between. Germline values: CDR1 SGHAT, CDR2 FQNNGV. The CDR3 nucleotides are TGTGCCAGCAGCCAGAGGGATGACTATGGCTACACCTTC. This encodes CASSQRDDYGYTF.

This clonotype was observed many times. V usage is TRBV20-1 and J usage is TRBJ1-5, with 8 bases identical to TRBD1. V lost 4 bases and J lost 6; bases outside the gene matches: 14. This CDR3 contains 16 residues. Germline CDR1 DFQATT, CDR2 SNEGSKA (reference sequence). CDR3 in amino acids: CSATGAAQGDSQPQHF. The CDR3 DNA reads TGCAGTGCTACGGGAGCTGCACAGGGGGATAGTCAGCCCCAGCATTTT.

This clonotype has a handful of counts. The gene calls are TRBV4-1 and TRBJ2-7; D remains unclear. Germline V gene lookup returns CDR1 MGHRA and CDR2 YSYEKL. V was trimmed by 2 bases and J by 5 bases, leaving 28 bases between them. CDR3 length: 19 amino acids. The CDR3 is CASSQTYSVWVVSRDEQYF. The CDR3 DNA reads TGCGCCAGCAGCCAAACTTACTCCGTGTGGGTAGTTTCTCGCGACGAGCAGTACTTC.

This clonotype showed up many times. CDR3 nucleotide sequence: TGTGCCAGCAGCGTGGAAGCGGGAGGGACGGAGACCCAGTACTTC. It codes for CASSVEAGGTETQYF. The V and J genes are TRBV9 and TRBJ2-5; 10 bases fit TRBD2. The CDR3 is 15 residues long. V lost 2 bases and J lost 5; bases outside the gene matches: 6. Germline V lookup: CDR1 SGDLS, CDR2 YYNGEE. Together with reference TRBV9 and TRBJ2-5, the CDR3 gives the full variable domain: DSGVTQTPKHLITATGQRVTLRCSPRSGDLSVYWYQQSLDQGLQFLIQYYNGEERAKGNILERFSAQQFPDLHSELNLSSLELGDSALYFCASSVEAGGTETQYFGPGTRLLVL.

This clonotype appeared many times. Here the CDR3 reads CASSPWRSYNEQFF. The CDR3 DNA is TGTGCCAGCAGCCCTTGGAGGTCCTACAATGAGCAGTTCTTC. This sequence joins TRBV28 and TRBJ2-1; possible D gene TRBD2, 5 bases. The CDR3 contains 14 residues. Germline V gene lookup returns CDR1 MDHEN and CDR2 SYDVKM. The V end was cut by 6 bases, the J end by 1 base, with 10 bases between.

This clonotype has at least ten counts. Here the CDR3 DNA reads TGTGCCAGCAGCTTGGCGGCAGGCTACAATGAGCAGTTCTTC. This sequence encodes CASSLAAGYNEQFF. The V and J genes are TRBV5-5 and TRBJ2-1; no firm D call. The germline gives CDR1 SGHKS, CDR2 YYEKEE (reference sequence). This CDR3 has 14 residues. Trimming shortened V by 0 bases and J by 3 bases, and 7 bases separated the two germline ends.

This CDR3 reads CSAGQGANQPQHF. CDR3 nucleotides: TGCAGTGCTGGACAGGGGGCGAATCAGCCCCAGCATTTT. The chain carries TRBV20-1 and TRBJ1-5; 11 bases are shared with TRBD1. Germline V gene data show CDR1 as DFQATT and CDR2 as SNEGSKA (reference sequence). With 5 bases clipped from V and 4 bases from J, the junction kept 1 base outside the gene matches. The CDR3 consists of 13 residues.

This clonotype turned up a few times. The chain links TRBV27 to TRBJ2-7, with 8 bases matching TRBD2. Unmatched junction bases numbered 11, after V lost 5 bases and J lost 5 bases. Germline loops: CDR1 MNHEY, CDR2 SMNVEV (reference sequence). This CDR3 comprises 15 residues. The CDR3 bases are TGTGCCAGCAGTCCTCTAACGGGAGGGCCTGACGAGCAGTACTTC. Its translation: CASSPLTGGPDEQYF.

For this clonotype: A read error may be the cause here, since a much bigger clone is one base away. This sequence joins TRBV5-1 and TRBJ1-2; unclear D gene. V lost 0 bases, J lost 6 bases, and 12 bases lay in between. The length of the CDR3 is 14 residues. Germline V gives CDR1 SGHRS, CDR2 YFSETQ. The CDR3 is CASSLDSMRNGYTF. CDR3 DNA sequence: TGCGCCAGCAGCTTGGACAGCATGAGGAATGGCTACACCTTC.

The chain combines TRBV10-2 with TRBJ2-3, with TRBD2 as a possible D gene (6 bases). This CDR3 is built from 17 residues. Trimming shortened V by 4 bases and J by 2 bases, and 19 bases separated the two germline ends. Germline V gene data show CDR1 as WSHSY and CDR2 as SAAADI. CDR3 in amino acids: CASSGSRGNSYTDTQYF. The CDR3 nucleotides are TGCGCCAGCAGTGGGTCTCGCGGGAATAGCTACACAGATACGCAGTATTTT.

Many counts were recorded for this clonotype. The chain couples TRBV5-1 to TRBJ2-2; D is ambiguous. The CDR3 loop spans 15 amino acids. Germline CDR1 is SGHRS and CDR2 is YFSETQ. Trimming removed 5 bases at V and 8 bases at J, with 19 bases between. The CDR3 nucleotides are TGCGCCAGCAGTCCTGACCAGTCTAGTCCGGGGGAGCTGTTTTTT. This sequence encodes CASSPDQSSPGELFF.

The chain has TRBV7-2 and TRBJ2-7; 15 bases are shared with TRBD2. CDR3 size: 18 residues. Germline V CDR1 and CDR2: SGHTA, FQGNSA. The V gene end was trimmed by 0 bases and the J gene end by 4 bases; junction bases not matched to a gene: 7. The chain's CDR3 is CASSLAQGLAGGWYEQYF. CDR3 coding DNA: TGTGCCAGCAGCTTAGCCCAGGGACTAGCGGGAGGCTGGTACGAGCAGTACTTC.

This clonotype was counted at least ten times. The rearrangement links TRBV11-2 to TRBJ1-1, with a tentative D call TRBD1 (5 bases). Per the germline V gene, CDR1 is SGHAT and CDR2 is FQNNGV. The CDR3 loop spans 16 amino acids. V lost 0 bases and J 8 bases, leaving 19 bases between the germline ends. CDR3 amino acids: CASSLDWGLGSAEAFF. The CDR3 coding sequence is TGTGCCAGCAGCTTAGACTGGGGCTTGGGCTCCGCCGAAGCTTTCTTT.

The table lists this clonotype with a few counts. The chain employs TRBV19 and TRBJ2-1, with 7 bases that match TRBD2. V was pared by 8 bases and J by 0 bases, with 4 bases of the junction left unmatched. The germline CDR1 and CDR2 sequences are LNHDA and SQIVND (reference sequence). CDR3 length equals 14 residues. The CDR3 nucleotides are TGTGCCAGTTATGGGGGGGGCTCCTACAATGAGCAGTTCTTC. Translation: CASYGGGSYNEQFF.

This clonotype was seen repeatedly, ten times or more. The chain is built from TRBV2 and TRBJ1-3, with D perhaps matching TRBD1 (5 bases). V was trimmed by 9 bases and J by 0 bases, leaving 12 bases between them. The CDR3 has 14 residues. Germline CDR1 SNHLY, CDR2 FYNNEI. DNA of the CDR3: TGTGCCAGGAATACAGGAGACTCTGGAAACACCATATATTTT. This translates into CARNTGDSGNTIYF.

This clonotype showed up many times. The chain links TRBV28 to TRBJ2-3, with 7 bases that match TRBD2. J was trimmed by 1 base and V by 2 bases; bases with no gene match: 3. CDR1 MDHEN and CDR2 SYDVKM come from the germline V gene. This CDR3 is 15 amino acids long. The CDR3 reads CASSLLTSGTDTQYF. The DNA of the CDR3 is TGTGCCAGCAGTTTACTAACTAGCGGCACAGATACGCAGTATTTT.

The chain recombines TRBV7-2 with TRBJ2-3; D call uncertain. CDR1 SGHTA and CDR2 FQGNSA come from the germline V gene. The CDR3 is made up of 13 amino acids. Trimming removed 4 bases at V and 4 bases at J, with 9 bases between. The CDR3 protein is CASSSVLADTQYF. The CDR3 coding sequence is TGTGCCAGCAGCTCCGTCCTAGCAGATACGCAGTATTTT.

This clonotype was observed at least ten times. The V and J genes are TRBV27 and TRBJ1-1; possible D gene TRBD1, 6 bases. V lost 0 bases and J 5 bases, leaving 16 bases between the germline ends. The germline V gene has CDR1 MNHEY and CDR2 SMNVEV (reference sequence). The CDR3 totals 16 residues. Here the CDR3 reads CASSLSYREKATEAFF. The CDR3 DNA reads TGTGCCAGCAGTTTATCTTACAGGGAAAAGGCGACTGAAGCTTTCTTT.

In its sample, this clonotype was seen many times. The CDR3 sequence is CASSQGATETF. The CDR3 coding sequence is TGTGCCAGCAGCCAAGGTGCCACTGAAACCTTC. The chain couples TRBV3-1 to TRBJ1-2; the D is unclear. The CDR3 consists of 11 residues. Trimming removed 1 base at V and 14 bases at J, with 11 bases between. The V gene's germline CDR1 is LGHDT and CDR2 YNNKEL (reference sequence). The full variable domain, its missing parts supplied by reference TRBV3-1 and TRBJ1-2, is DTAVSQTPKYLVTQMGNDKSIKCEQNLGHDTMYWYKQDSKKFLKIMFSYNNKELIINETVPNRFSPKSPDKAHLNLHINSLELGDSAVYFCASSQGATETFGSGTRLTVV.

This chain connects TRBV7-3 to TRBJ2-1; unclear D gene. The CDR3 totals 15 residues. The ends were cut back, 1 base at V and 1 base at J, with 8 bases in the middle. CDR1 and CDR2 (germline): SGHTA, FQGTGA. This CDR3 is CASSLNAVSYNEQFF. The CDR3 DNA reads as TGTGCCAGCAGCTTAAACGCGGTTTCCTACAATGAGCAGTTCTTC.